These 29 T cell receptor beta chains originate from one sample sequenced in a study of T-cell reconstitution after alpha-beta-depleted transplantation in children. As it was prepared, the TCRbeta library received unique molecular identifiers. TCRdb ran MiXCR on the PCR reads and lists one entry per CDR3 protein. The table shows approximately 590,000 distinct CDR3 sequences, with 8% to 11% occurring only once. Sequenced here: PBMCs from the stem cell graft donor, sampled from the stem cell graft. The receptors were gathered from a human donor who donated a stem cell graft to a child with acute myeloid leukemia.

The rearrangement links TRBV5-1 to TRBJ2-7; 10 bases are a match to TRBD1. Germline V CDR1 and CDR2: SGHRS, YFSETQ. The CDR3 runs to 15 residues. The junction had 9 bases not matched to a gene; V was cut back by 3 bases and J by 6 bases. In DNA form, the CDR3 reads TGCGCCAGCAGCTCCCGCCCGGGACAGGGGTCCGAGCAGTACTTC. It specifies CASSSRPGQGSEQYF.

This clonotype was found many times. CDR3 amino acids: CSVGEGADTQYF. CDR3 coding DNA: TGCAGCGTTGGAGAGGGAGCAGATACGCAGTATTTT. The chain combines TRBV29-1 with TRBJ2-3; D may be TRBD2 (5 bases). The CDR3 consists of 12 residues. V lost 4 bases, J lost 4 bases, and 9 bases lay in between. Germline CDR1 SQVTM, CDR2 ANQGSEA.

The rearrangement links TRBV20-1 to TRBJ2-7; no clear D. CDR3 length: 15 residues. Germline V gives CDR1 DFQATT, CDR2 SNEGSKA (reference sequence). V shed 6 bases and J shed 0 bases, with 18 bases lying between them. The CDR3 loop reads CSALNSRKGSYEQYF. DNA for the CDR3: TGCAGTGCCCTAAATTCACGGAAGGGCTCCTACGAGCAGTACTTC.

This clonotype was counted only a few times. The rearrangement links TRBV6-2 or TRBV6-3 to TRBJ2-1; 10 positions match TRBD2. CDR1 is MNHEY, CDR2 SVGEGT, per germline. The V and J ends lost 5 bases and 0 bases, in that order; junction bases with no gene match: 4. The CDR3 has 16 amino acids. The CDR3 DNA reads TGTGCCAGCAGTGCGTCTAGCGGGAGCTCCTACAATGAGCAGTTCTTC. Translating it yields CASSASSGSSYNEQFF.

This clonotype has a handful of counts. This chain's CDR3 is CSDGGTGDSPLHF. Written as DNA, the CDR3 is TGCAGTGATGGGGGGACAGGGGATTCACCCCTCCACTTT. This sequence joins TRBV20-1 and TRBJ1-6; 10 nucleotides align to TRBD1. The CDR3 is 13 residues long. CDR1 is DFQATT, CDR2 SNEGSKA, per germline (reference sequence). V shed 7 bases and J 8 bases; nucleotides not matched to a gene: 5.

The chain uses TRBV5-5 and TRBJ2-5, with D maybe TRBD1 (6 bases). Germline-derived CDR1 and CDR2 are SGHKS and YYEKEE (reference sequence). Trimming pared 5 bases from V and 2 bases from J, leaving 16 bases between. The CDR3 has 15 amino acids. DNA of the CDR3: TGTGCCAGCAGGCAGACAGGAAACTTACAAGAGACCCAGTACTTC. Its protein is CASRQTGNLQETQYF.

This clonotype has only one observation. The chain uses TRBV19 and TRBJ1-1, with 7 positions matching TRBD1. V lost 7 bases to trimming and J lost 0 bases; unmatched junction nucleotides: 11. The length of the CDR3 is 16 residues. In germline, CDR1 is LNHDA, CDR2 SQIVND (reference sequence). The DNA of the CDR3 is TGTGCCAGTACTCAAGGGACAGCGGGAATGAACACTGAAGCTTTCTTT. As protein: CASTQGTAGMNTEAFF. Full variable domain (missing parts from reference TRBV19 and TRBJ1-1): DGGITQSPKYLFRKEGQNVTLSCEQNLNHDAMYWYRQDPGQGLRLIYYSQIVNDFQKGDIAEGYSVSREKKESFPLTVTSAQKNPTAFYLCASTQGTAGMNTEAFFGQGTRLTVV.

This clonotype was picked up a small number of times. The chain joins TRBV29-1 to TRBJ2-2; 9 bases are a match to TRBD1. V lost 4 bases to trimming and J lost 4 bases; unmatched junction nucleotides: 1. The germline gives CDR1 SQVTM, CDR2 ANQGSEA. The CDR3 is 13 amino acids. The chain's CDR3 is CSVGDRATGELFF. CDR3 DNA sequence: TGCAGCGTTGGGGACAGGGCCACCGGGGAGCTGTTTTTT.

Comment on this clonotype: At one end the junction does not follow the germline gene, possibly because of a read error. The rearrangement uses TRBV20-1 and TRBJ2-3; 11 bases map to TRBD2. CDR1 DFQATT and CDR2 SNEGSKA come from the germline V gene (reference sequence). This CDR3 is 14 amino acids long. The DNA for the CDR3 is TGCAGTGCGGGAACTAGCGGGAGACCAGAAACGCAGTATTTT. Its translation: CSAGTSGRPETQYF.

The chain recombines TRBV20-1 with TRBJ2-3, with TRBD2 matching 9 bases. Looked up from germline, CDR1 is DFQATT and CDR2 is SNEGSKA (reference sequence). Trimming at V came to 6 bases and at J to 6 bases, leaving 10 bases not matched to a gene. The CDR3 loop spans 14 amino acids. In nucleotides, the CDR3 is TGCAGTGCCGCGGTTAGCGGGAGTAGCGATACGCAGTATTTT. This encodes CSAAVSGSSDTQYF.

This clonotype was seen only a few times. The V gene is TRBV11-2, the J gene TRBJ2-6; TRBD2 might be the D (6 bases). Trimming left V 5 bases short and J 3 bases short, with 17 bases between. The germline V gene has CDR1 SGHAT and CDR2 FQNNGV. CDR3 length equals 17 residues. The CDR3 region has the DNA TGTGCCAGCAGCCCCCGGGGGTCTGGGAGTGGGGCCAACGTCCTGACTTTC. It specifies CASSPRGSGSGANVLTF.

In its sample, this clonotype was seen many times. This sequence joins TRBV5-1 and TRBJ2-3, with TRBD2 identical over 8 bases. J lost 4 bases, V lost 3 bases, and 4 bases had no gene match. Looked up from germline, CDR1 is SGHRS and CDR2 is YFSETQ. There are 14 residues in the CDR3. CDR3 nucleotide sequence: TGCGCCAGCAGCTGGGGACTAGAGGCAGATACGCAGTATTTT. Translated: CASSWGLEADTQYF.

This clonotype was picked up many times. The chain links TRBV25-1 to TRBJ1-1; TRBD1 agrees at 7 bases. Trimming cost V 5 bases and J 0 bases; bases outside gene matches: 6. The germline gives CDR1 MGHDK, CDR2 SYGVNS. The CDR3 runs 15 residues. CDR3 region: CASSSNRGLNTEAFF. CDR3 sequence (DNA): TGTGCCAGCAGTTCGAACAGGGGCCTGAACACTGAAGCTTTCTTT.

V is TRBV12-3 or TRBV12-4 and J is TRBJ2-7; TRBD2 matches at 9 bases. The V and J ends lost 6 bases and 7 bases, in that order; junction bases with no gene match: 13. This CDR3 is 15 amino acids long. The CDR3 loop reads CASSRRLAGGGEQYF. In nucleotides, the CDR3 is TGTGCCAGCAGCCGACGTCTCGCGGGAGGGGGGGAGCAGTACTTC.

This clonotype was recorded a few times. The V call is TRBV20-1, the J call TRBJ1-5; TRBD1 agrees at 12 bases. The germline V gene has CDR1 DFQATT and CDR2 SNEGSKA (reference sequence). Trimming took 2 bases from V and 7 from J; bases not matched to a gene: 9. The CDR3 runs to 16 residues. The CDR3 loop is CSARPSGTGGRQPQHF. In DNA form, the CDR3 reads TGCAGTGCTAGACCTTCCGGGACAGGGGGCCGCCAGCCCCAGCATTTT.

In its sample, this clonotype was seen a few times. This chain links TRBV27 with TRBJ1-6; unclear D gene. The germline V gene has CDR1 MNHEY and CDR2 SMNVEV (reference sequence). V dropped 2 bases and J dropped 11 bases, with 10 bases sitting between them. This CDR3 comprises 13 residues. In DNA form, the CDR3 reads TGTGCCAGCAGTTTAGTAGTTTTGGCACCCCTCCACTTT. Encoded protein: CASSLVVLAPLHF.

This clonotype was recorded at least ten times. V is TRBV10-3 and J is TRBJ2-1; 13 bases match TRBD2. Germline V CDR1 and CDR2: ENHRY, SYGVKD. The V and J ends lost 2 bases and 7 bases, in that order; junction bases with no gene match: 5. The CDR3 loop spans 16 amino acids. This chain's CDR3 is CAISETSGRVDNEQFF. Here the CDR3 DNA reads TGTGCCATCAGTGAGACTAGCGGGAGGGTTGATAATGAGCAGTTCTTC.

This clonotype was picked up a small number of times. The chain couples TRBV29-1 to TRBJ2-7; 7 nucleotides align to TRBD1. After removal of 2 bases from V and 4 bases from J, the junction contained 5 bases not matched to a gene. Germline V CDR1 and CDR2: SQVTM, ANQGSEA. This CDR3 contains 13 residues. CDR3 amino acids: CSVENRGTYEQYF. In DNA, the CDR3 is TGCAGCGTTGAAAACAGGGGTACATACGAGCAGTACTTC.

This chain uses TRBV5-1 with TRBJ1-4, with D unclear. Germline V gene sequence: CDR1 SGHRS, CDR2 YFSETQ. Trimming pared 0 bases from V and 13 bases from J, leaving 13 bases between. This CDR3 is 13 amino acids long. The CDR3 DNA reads TGCGCCAGCAGCTTGGGGCCTTCAGGCGGACTGTTTTTT. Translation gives CASSLGPSGGLFF.

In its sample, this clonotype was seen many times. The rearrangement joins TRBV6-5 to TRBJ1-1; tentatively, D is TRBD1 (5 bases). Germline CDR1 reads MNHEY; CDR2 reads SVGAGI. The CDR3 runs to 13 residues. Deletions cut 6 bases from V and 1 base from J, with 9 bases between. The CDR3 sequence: CASSGHSNTEAFF. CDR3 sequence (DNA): TGTGCCAGCAGCGGACATTCGAACACTGAAGCTTTCTTT.

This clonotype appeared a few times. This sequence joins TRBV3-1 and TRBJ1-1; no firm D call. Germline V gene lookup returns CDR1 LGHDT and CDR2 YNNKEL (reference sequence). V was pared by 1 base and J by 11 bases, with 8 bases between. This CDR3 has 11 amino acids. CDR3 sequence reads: CASSQGQVAFF. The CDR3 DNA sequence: TGTGCCAGCAGCCAAGGTCAGGTGGCTTTCTTT.

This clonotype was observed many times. DNA of the CDR3: TGTGCCACGAAAGAAGGGAGGGCCGAGCAGTACTTC. Residues: CATKEGRAEQYF. The chain uses TRBV6-6 and TRBJ2-7, with TRBD2 identical over 7 bases. With 10 bases clipped from V and 6 bases from J, the junction kept 9 bases outside the gene matches. Germline CDR1 MNHNY, CDR2 SVGAGI (reference sequence). The CDR3 loop spans 12 amino acids.

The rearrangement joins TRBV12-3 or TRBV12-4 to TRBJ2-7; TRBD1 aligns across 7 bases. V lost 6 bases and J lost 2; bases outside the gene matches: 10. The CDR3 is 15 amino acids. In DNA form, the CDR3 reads TGTGCCAGCAGCCAAGGACAGGAGAATACCTACGAGCAGTACTTC. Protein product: CASSQGQENTYEQYF.

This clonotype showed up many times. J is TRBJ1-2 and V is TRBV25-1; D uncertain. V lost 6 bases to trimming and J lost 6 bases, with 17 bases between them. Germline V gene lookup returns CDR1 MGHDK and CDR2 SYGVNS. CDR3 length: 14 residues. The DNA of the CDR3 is TGTGCCAGCAGCCCCGCGGGCCCACCGGATGGCTACACCTTC. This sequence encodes CASSPAGPPDGYTF.

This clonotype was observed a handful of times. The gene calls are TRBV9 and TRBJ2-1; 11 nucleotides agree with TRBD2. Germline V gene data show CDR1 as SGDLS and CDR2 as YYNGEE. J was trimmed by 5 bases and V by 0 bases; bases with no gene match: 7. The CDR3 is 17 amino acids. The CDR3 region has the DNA TGTGCCAGCAGCGTAGCACTCTTAGCGGGAGGGGACAATGAGCAGTTCTTC. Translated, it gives CASSVALLAGGDNEQFF.

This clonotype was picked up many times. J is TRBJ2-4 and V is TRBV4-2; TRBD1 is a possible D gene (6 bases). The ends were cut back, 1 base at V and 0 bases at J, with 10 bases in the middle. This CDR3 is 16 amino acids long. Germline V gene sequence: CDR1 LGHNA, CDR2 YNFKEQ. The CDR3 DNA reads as TGTGCCAGCAGCCAAGGGACAGAAGTAGCCAAAAACATTCAGTACTTC. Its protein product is CASSQGTEVAKNIQYF.

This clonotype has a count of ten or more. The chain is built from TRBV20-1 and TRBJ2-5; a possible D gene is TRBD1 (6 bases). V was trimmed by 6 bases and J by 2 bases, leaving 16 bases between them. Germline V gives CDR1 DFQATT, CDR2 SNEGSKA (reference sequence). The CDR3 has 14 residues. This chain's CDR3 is CSALYRATQETQYF. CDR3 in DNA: TGCAGTGCCCTGTACAGGGCCACTCAAGAGACCCAGTACTTC.

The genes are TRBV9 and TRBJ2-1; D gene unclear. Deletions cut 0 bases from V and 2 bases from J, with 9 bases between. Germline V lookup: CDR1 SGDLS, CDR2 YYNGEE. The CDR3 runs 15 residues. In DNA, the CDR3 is TGTGCCAGCAGCGTAGTCCCCACCGCCTACAATGAGCAGTTCTTC. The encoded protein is CASSVVPTAYNEQFF.

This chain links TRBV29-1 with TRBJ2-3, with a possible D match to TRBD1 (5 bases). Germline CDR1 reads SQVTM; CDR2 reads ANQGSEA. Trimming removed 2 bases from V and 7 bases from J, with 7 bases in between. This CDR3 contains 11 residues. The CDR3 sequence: CSVERGNTQYF. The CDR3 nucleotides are TGCAGCGTTGAAAGGGGTAATACGCAGTATTTT.